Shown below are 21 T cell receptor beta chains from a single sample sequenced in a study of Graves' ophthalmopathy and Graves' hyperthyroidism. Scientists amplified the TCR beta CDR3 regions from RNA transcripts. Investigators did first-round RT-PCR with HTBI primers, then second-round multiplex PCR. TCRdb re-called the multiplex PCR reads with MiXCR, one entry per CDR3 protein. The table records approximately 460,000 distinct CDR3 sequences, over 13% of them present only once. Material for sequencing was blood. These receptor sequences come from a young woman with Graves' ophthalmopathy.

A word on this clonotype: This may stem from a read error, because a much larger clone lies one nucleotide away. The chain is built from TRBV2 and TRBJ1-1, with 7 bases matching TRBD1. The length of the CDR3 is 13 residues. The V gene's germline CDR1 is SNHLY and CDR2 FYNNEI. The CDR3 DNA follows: TGTGCCAAGACAGGGCGGGAGGACACTGGAGCTTTCTTT. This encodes CAKTGREDTGAFF.

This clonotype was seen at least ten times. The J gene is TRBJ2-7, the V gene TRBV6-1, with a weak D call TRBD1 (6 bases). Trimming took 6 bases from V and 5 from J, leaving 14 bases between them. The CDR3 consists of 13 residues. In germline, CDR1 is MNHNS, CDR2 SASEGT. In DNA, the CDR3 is TGTGCCAGCAGCGACAGGCCCCCGGACGAGCAGTACTTC. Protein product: CASSDRPPDEQYF.

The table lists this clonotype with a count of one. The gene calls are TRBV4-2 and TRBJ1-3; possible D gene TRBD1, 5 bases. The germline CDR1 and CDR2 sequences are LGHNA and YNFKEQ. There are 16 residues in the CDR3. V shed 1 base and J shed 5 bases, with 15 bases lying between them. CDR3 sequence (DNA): TGTGCCAGCAGCCAAGGCCGCGGGGGTGGCAGAAACACCATATATTTT. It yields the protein CASSQGRGGGRNTIYF.

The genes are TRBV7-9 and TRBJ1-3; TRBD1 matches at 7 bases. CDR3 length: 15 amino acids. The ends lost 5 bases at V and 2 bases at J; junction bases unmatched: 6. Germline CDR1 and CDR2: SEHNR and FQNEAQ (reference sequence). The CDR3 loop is CASSPGQRPGNTIYF. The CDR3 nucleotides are TGTGCCAGCAGCCCGGGACAGAGACCTGGAAACACCATATATTTT. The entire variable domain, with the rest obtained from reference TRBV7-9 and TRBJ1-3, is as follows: DTGVSQNPRHKITKRGQNVTFRCDPISEHNRLYWYRQTLGQGPEFLTYFQNEAQLEKSRLLSDRFSAERPKGSFSTLEIQRTEQGDSAMYLCASSPGQRPGNTIYFGEGSWLTVV.

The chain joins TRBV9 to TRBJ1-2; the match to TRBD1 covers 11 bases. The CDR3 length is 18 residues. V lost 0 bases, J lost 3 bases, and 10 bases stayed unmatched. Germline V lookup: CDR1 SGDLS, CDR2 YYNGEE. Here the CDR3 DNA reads TGTGCCAGCAGCGTAGGGCCTCGAAGGACAGGGGGCGACTATGGCTACACCTTC. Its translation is CASSVGPRRTGGDYGYTF.

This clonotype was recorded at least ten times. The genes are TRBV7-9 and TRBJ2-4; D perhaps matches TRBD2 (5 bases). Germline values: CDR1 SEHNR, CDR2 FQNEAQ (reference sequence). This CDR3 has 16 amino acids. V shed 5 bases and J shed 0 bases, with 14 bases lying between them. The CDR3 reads CASSLPAREAKNIQYF. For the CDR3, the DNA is TGTGCCAGCAGCCTACCGGCCCGGGAAGCCAAAAACATTCAGTACTTC.

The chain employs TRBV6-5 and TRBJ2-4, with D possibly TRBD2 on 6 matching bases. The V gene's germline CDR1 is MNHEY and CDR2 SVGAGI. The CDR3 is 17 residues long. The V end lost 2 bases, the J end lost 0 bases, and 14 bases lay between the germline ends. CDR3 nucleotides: TGTGCCAGCAGTTACACCCCCAGCGGGCTAGCCAAAAACATTCAGTACTTC. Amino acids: CASSYTPSGLAKNIQYF.

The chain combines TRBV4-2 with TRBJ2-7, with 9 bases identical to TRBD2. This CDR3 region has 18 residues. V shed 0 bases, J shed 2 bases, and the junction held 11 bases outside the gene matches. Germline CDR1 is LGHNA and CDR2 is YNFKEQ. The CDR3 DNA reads TGTGCCAGCAGCCAAGAGGATAGTCGGGCTAGCGGGGCCTACGAGCAGTACTTC. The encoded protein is CASSQEDSRASGAYEQYF.

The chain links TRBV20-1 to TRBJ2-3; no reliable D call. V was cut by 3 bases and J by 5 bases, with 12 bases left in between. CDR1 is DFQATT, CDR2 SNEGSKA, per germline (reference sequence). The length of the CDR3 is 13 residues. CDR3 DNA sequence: TGCAGTGCTAGCGAGCGAATCGTAGATACGCAGTATTTT. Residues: CSASERIVDTQYF.

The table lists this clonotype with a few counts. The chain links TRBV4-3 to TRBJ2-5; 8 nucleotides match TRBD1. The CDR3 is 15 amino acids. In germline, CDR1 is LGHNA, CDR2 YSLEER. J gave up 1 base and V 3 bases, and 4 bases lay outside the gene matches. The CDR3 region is CASSQADRAQETQYF. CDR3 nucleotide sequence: TGCGCCAGCAGCCAGGCGGACAGGGCCCAAGAGACCCAGTACTTC.

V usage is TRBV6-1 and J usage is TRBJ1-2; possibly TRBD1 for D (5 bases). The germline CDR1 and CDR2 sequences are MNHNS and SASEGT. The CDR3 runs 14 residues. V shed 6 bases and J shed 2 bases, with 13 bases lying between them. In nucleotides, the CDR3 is TGTGCCAGCAGAGCCCAGGGCACCAACTATGGCTACACCTTC. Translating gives CASRAQGTNYGYTF.

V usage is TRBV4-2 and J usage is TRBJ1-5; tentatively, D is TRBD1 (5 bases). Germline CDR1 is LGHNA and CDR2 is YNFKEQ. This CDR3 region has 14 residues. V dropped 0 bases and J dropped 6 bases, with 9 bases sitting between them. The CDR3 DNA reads TGTGCCAGCAGCCAAGATTGGGGGAGTCAGCCCCAGCATTTT. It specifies CASSQDWGSQPQHF.

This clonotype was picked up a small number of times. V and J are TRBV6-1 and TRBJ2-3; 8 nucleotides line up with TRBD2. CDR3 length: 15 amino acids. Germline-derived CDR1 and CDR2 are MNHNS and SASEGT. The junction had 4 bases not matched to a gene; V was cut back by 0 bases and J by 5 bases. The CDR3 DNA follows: TGTGCCAGCAGTGAAGCAGCGGGAGTTTTAGATACGCAGTATTTT. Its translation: CASSEAAGVLDTQYF.

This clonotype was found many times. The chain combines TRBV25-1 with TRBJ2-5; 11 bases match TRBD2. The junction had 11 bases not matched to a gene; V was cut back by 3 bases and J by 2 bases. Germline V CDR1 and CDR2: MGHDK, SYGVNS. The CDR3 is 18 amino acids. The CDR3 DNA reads TGTGCCAGCAGTGAGTCACGTCTAGCGGGGGGTCGACAAGAGACCCAGTACTTC. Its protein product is CASSESRLAGGRQETQYF.

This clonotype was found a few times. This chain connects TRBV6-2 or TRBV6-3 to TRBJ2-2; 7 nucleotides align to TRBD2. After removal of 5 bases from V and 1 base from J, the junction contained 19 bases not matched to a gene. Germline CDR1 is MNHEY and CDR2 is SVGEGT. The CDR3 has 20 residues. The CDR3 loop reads CASSPPTLTSVRLNTGELFF. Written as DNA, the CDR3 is TGTGCCAGCAGTCCGCCCACCCTCACTAGCGTACGCCTGAACACCGGGGAGCTGTTTTTT.

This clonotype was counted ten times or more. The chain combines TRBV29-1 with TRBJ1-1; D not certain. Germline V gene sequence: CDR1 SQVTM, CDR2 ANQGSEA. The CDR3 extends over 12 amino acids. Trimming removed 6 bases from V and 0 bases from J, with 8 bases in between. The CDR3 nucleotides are TGCAGCGTGAGAGATCTGAACACTGAAGCTTTCTTT. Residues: CSVRDLNTEAFF.

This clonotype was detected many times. CDR3 sequence reads: CASSFRPRVTGSNQPQHF. The CDR3 region has the DNA TGTGCCAGCAGTTTTCGGCCCCGAGTTACAGGGTCAAATCAGCCCCAGCATTTT. This chain uses TRBV12-3 or TRBV12-4 with TRBJ1-5, with D possibly being TRBD1 (6 bases). V was shortened by 3 bases and J by 4 bases, with 22 bases between the two germline ends. The CDR3 contains 18 residues.

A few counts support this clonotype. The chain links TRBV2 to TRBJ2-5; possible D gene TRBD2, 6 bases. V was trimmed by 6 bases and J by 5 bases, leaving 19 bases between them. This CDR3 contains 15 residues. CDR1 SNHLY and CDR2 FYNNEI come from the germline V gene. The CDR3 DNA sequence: TGTGCCAGCAGGGTTAGACTAGTAACAGGCGAGACCCAGTACTTC. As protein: CASRVRLVTGETQYF.

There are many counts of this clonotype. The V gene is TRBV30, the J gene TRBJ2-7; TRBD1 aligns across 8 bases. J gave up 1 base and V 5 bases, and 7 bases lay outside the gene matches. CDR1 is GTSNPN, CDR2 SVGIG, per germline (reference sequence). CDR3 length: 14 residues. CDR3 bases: TGTGCCTGGGCCCAGGGACAGGTATCCTACGAGCAGTACTTC. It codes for CAWAQGQVSYEQYF.

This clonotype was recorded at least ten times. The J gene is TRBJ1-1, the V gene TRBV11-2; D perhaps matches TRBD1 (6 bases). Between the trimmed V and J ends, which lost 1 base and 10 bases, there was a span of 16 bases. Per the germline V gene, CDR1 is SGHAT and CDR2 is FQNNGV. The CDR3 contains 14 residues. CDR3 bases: TGTGCCAGCAGCTTAGGTTTAGAAGGGACAAGAGCTTTCTTT. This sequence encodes CASSLGLEGTRAFF.

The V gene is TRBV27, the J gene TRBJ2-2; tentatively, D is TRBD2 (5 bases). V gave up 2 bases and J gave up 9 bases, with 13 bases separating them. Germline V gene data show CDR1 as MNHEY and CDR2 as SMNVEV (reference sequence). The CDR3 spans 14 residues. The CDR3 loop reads CASSLPGDGWELFF. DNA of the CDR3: TGTGCCAGCAGTTTACCCGGGGATGGATGGGAGCTGTTTTTT.